The sequence of this TCR beta chain was determined in a study of blood T cell repertoires in COVID-19. Repertoires were generated with immunoSEQ multiplex PCR, while TCRdb's copy carries only in-frame clones and drops some. The sample lists over 350,000 clones; roughly 85% were seen once. This clone was seen just once. This TCR derives from a woman younger than 30 with acute COVID-19. The sequenced sample consisted of PBMCs or T cells enriched from blood (not recorded which).

The CDR3 reads CASSYGQGPDNTIYF. CDR3 coding DNA: TGTGCCAGCAGCTACGGACAGGGCCCCGATAACACCATATATTTT. The chain combines TRBV9 with TRBJ1-3, with 8 bases aligning to TRBD1. CDR3 length equals 15 residues. Germline trimming cut 4 bases from V and 7 bases from J; bases unmatched to any gene: 10. CDR1 and CDR2 (germline): SGDLS, YYNGEE.